Sequencing of this T cell receptor beta chain was carried out in a study of T cells in Graves' hyperthyroidism and ophthalmopathy. This clonotype was recorded at least ten times. What it binds is not known. Losses at the gene ends were 4 bases for V and 5 bases for J; bases not matched to a gene: 4. Per the germline V gene, CDR1 is MDHEN and CDR2 is SYDVKM. The CDR3 is made up of 13 amino acids. General study findings and limits: The model's output predicted ophthalmopathy at a median of roughly 6.9 months prior to onset. Most expanded thyroid clonotypes above 0.001 recurred in blood.

TCR beta CDR3 regions were amplified from RNA. A set of HTBI primers served as the primers for a first-round RT-PCR of the TCR CDR3. Via MiXCR, TCRdb re-called the multiplex PCR reads, giving one row per CDR3 protein. The sample lists around 690,000 distinct CDR3 sequences, 17% seen once, with roughly a sixth in the top ten. The sequenced sample was blood. The chain combines TRBV28 with TRBJ1-1; 7 bases agree with TRBD1. This receptor was obtained from a man aged 45-65 years with Graves' hyperthyroidism. In nucleotides, the CDR3 is TGTGCCAGCAGTTCGACAGGGTGGACTGAAGCTTTCTTT. The encoded protein is CASSSTGWTEAFF.